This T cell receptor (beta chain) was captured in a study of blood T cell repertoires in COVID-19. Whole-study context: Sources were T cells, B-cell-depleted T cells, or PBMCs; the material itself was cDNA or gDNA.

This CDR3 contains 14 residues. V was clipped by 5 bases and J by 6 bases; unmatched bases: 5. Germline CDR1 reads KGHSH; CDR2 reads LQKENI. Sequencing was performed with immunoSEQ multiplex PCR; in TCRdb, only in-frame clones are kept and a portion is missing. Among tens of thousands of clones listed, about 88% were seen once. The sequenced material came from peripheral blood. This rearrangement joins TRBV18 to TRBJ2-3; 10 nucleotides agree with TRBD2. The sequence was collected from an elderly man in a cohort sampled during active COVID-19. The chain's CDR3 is CASSSSGSRDTQYF. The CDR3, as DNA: TGTGCCAGCTCATCTAGCGGGAGCCGGGATACGCAGTATTTT.